The TCR beta chain described here comes from a study of OX40 agonist ivuxolimab in advanced cancers. The germline V gene encodes CDR1 LGHNT and CDR2 FRNRAP. V lost 5 bases to trimming and J lost 0 bases, with 14 bases between them. This CDR3 comprises 16 residues. TCRdb's copy holds only in-frame clones and misses some; the assay was immunoSEQ multiplex PCR. The profile covers approximately 98,000 clones, with 75% to 95% appearing a single time and roughly 0.66% taken by the ten largest. Sequenced here: CD4+ or CD8+ T cells sorted from blood, sampled in a trial of the OX40 agonist ivuxolimab. The clonotype originates from an adult with an advanced solid tumor such as melanoma, head and neck, liver or kidney cancer. The chain carries TRBV12-5 and TRBJ1-5; tentatively, D is TRBD1 (6 bases). This chain's CDR3 is CASGAGTIYSNQPQHF. DNA of the CDR3: TGTGCTAGTGGTGCCGGGACAATTTATAGCAATCAGCCCCAGCATTTT.